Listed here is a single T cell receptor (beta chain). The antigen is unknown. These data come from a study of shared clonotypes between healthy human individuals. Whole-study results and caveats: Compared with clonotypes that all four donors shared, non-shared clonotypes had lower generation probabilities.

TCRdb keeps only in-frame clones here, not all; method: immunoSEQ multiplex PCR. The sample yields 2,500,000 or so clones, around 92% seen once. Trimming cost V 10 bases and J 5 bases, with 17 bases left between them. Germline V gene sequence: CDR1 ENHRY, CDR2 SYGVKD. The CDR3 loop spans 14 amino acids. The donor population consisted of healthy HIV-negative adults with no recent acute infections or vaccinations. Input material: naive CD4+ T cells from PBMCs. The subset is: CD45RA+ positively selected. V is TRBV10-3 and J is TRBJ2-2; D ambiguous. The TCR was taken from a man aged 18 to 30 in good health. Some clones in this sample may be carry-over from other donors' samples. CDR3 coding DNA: TGTGCCACCATGGAACCCGGGTGGACCGGGGAGCTGTTTTTT. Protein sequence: CATMEPGWTGELFF.